This passage covers 4 T cell receptor beta chains from one sample sequenced in a study of blood T cell repertoires in COVID-19. The method was immunoSEQ multiplex PCR; TCRdb's version includes in-frame clones alone and lacks a portion of them. This repertoire shows 180,000 or so clones, 75% to 90% found once; its top ten account for more than 0.75%. The sample taken for sequencing was PBMCs or T cells enriched from blood (not recorded which). The receptors shown here come from a woman aged 18-29 years who had recovered from COVID-19.

The V call is TRBV11-1, the J call TRBJ1-2, with 7 nucleotides matching TRBD1. CDR3 length: 14 residues. After removal of 0 bases from V and 4 bases from J, the junction contained 2 bases not matched to a gene. Germline V gene lookup returns CDR1 SGHAT and CDR2 FQDESV (reference sequence). The DNA of the CDR3 is TGTGCCAGCAGCTTAGCGACAGGGACCTATGGCTACACCTTC. It yields the protein CASSLATGTYGYTF.

This rearrangement joins TRBV27 to TRBJ2-5; D is unresolved. V was clipped by 5 bases and J by 5 bases, with 9 bases between them. This CDR3 has 12 residues. CDR1 is MNHEY and CDR2 is SMNVEV in the germline V gene (reference sequence). DNA of the CDR3: TGTGCCAGCAGTCGGTTGGGCGAGACCCAGTACTTC. Translating it yields CASSRLGETQYF.

The chain recombines TRBV10-3 with TRBJ2-5; TRBD2 matches at 16 bases. The CDR3 is made up of 17 amino acids. The ends lost 6 bases at V and 0 bases at J; junction bases unmatched: 4. The germline gives CDR1 ENHRY, CDR2 SYGVKD. This CDR3 reads CAIRPGLAGGYQETQYF. The CDR3 DNA reads as TGTGCCATCAGACCGGGACTAGCGGGAGGGTACCAAGAGACCCAGTACTTC.

V usage is TRBV28 and J usage is TRBJ2-3; 9 bases are shared with TRBD1. The CDR3 length is 19 residues. Trimming took 4 bases from V and 3 from J; bases not matched to a gene: 17. Germline V gene lookup returns CDR1 MDHEN and CDR2 SYDVKM. Here the CDR3 reads CASSSRTGAGGSGTDTQYF. DNA of the CDR3: TGTGCCAGCAGTTCCCGGACAGGGGCTGGGGGGAGTGGGACAGATACGCAGTATTTT. Using reference TRBV28 and TRBJ2-3 for the parts outside the CDR3, the full variable domain is DVKVTQSSRYLVKRTGEKVFLECVQDMDHENMFWYRQDPGLGLRLIYFSYDVKMKEKGDIPEGYSVSREKKERFSLILESASTNQTSMYLCASSSRTGAGGSGTDTQYFGPGTRLTVL.